The entry below gives a single T cell receptor (beta chain) sequence along with its context. Its antigen is unidentified. cDNA prepared by RNA extraction and subsequent reverse transcription served as the template for sequencing. Some clones are missing from TCRdb's copy, which holds only in-frame ones; the method was immunoSEQ multiplex PCR. The table records 25,000 or so clones, 40% to 60% of them present only once. The data derive from a study of CD8+ T cells in alopecia areata. Broader study findings: Possibly as an HLA-related effect, TCR sharing across patients appeared less clear than in mice. Especially in alopecia totalis/universalis, lesional scalp showed greater clonality than normal scalp did.

Input material: NKG2D-high CD8+ T cells sorted from blood. This TCR was recovered from a human donor with alopecia areata.

DNA for the CDR3: TGTGCCAGCAGCTTAGTCCCGGGAAATAGCGGGAGCTCCTACAATGAGCAGTTCTTC. It specifies CASSLVPGNSGSSYNEQFF. V usage is TRBV7-6 and J usage is TRBJ2-1, with TRBD2 identical over 9 bases. The CDR3 contains 19 residues. Germline V gives CDR1 SGHVS, CDR2 FNYEAQ. V lost 1 base to trimming and J lost 0 bases; unmatched junction nucleotides: 10.